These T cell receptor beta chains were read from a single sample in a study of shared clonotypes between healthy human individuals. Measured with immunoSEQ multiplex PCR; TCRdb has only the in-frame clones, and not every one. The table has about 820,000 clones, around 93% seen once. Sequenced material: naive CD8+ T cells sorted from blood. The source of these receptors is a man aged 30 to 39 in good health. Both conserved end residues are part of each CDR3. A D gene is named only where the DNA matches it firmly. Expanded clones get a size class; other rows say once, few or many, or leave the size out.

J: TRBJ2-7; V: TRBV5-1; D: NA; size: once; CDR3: CASSLDNPYEQYF; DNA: TGCGCCAGCAGCTTGGACAATCCCTACGAGCAGTACTTC
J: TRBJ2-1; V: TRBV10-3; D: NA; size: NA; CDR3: CAIKEDPDNEQFF; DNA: TGTGCCATCAAGGAGGACCCTGACAATGAGCAGTTCTTC
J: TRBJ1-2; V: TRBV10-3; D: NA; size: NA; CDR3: CAIRDNYGYTF; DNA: TGTGCCATCAGGGATAACTATGGCTACACCTTC
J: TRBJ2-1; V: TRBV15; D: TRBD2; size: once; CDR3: CATSGGLGSYNEQFF; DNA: TGTGCCACCAGCGGGGGACTAGGGTCCTACAATGAGCAGTTCTTC
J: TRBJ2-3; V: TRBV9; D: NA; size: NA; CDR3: CASSGNTDTQYF; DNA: TGTGCCAGCAGCGGGAACACAGATACGCAGTATTTT
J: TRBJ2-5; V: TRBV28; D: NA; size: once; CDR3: CASSFQWLETQYF; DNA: TGTGCCAGCAGTTTTCAGTGGTTGGAGACCCAGTACTTC
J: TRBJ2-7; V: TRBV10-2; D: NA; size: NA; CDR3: CASSMAYEQYF; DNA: TGCGCCAGCAGCATGGCCTACGAGCAGTACTTC
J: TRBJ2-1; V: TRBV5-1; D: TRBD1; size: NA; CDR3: CASSTTGANEQFF; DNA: TGCGCCAGCAGCACCACAGGGGCCAATGAGCAGTTCTTC
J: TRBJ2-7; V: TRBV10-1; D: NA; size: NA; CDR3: CASSESSVVSHEQYF; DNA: TGCGCCAGCAGTGAGTCATCGGTAGTCTCCCACGAGCAGTACTTC
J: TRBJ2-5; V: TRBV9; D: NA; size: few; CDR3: CASSPPLQETQYF; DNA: TGTGCCAGCAGCCCGCCCCTCCAAGAGACCCAGTACTTC
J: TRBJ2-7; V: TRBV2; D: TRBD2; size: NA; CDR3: CASAGTSVEQYF; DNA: TGTGCCAGTGCCGGGACTAGCGTCGAGCAGTACTTC
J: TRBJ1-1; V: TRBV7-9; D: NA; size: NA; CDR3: CASRPPISNTEAFF; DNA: TGTGCCAGCAGACCACCGATCTCGAACACTGAAGCTTTCTTT
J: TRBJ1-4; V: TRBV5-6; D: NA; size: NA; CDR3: CASSLEDGDEDEKLFF; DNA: TGTGCCAGCAGCTTGGAGGATGGGGATGAGGATGAAAAACTGTTTTTT
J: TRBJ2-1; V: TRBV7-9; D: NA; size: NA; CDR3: CASSHKLTDEQFF; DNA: TGTGCCAGCAGCCACAAGCTTACGGATGAGCAGTTCTTC
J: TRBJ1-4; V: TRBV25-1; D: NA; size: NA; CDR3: CASSEWDVNEKLFF; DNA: TGTGCCAGCAGTGAATGGGACGTTAATGAAAAACTGTTTTTT
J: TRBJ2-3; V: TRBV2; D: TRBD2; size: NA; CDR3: CASSPSRGVTDTQYF; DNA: TGTGCCAGCAGCCCCTCCCGGGGGGTTACAGATACGCAGTATTTT
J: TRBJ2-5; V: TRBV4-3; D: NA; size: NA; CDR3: CASSRSGGPEETQYF; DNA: TGCGCCAGCAGCCGCAGCGGCGGTCCAGAAGAGACCCAGTACTTC
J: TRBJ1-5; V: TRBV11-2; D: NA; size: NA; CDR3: CASSEAHQPQHF; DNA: TGTGCCAGCAGCGAAGCTCATCAGCCCCAGCATTTT
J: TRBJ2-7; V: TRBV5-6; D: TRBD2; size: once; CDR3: CASSPIAGVDEQYF; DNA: TGTGCCAGCAGCCCTATAGCGGGAGTTGATGAGCAGTACTTC
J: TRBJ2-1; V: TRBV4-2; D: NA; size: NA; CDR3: CASSQGPEQFF; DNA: TGTGCCAGCAGCCAAGGTCCTGAGCAGTTCTTC
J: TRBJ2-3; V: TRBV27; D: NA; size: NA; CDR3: CASSFLLRRPDTQYF; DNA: TGTGCCAGCAGTTTTCTCCTCCGACGGCCAGATACGCAGTATTTT
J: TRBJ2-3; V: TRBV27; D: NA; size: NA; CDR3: CASTSRGGADTQYF; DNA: TGTGCCAGCACCTCCAGGGGGGGGGCAGATACGCAGTATTTT
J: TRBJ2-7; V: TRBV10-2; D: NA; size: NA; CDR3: CASSESTSVYDEQYF; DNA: TGCGCCAGCAGTGAGTCCACTTCGGTATACGACGAGCAGTACTTC
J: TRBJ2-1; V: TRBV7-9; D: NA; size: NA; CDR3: CASSPGALRSYNEQFF; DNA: TGTGCCAGCAGCCCAGGGGCTCTTCGCTCCTACAATGAGCAGTTCTTC
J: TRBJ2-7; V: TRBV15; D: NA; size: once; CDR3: CATSRTPLGAGPYEQYF; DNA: TGTGCCACCAGCAGAACACCCCTCGGTGCGGGACCCTACGAGCAGTACTTC
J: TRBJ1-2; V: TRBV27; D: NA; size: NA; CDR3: CASSYRVNYGYTF; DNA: TGTGCCAGCAGTTACAGAGTTAACTATGGCTACACCTTC
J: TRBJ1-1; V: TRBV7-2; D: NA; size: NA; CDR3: CASRITEGPAEAFF; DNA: TGTGCCAGCAGGATAACCGAGGGCCCCGCGGAAGCTTTCTTT
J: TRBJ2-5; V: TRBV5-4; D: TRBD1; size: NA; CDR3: CASSLGDRGREETQYF; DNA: TGTGCCAGCAGCTTGGGAGACAGGGGGCGGGAGGAGACCCAGTACTTC
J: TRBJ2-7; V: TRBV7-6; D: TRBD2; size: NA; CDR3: CASSLLSRGGEQYF; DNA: TGTGCCAGCAGCTTACTCTCTCGCGGGGGAGAGCAGTACTTC
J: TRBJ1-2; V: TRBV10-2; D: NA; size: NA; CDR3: CASTPGTQNGYTF; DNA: TGCGCCAGCACGCCCGGGACCCAGAATGGCTACACCTTC
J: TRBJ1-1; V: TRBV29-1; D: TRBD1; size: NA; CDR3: CSARRGLGSTEAFF; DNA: TGCAGCGCGCGGAGGGGGCTCGGCTCCACTGAAGCTTTCTTT
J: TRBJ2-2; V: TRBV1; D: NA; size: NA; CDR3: CTSLAQGLPTGELFF; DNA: TGCACCAGCCTAGCCCAGGGACTACCTACCGGGGAGCTGTTTTTT
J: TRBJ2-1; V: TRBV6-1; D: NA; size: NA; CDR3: CASSERAPYNEQFF; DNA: TGTGCCAGCAGTGAACGGGCGCCTTACAATGAGCAGTTCTTC
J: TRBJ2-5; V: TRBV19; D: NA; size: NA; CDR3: CASSIGGFEETQYF; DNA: TGTGCCAGTAGTATCGGTGGGTTCGAAGAGACCCAGTACTTC
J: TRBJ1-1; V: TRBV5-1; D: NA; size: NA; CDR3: CASSLDRVLNTEAFF; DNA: TGCGCCAGCAGCTTAGATCGTGTATTGAACACTGAAGCTTTCTTT
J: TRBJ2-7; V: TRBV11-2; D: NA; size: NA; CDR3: CASSFINGGEQYF; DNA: TGTGCCAGCAGCTTTATAAACGGAGGCGAGCAGTACTTC
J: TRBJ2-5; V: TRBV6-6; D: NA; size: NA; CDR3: CASTLLGLGETQYF; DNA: TGTGCCAGCACCTTACTCGGTCTGGGAGAGACCCAGTACTTC
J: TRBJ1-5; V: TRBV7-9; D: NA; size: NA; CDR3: CASSSVNSNQPQHF; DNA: TGTGCCAGCAGCTCTGTCAATAGCAATCAGCCCCAGCATTTT
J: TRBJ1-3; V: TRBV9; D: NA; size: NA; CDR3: CASSGGRISGNTIYF; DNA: TGTGCCAGCAGCGGGGGACGGATCTCTGGAAACACCATATATTTT
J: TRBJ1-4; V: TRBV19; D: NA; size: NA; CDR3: CASSIGPANNEKLFF; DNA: TGTGCCAGTAGTATAGGGCCAGCCAATAATGAAAAACTGTTTTTT
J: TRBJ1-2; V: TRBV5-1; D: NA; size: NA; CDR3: CASSLTDSYGYTF; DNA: TGCGCCAGCAGCTTGACCGACTCCTATGGCTACACCTTC
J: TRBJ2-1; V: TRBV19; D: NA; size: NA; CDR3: CASSIGTSYNEQFF; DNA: TGTGCCAGTAGTATAGGGACCTCCTACAATGAGCAGTTCTTC
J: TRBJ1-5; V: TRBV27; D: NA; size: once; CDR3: CASSEYNQPQHF; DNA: TGTGCCAGCAGTGAATATAATCAGCCCCAGCATTTT
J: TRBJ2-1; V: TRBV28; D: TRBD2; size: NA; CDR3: CASSLGTSGGNEQFF; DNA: TGTGCCAGCAGTCTCGGGACTAGCGGGGGGAATGAGCAGTTCTTC
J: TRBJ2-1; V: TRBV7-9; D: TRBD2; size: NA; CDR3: CASRPGTSGSNEQFF; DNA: TGTGCCAGCAGACCCGGGACTAGCGGGAGCAATGAGCAGTTCTTC
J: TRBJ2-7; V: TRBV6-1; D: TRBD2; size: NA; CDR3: CASSPETSDEQYF; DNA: TGTGCCAGCAGCCCAGAGACTAGCGACGAGCAGTACTTC
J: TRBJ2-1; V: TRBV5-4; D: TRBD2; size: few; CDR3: CASSSPSLASGDNEQFF; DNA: TGTGCCAGCAGCTCCCCTTCCCTTGCTAGCGGGGACAATGAGCAGTTCTTC
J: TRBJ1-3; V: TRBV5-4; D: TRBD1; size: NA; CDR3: CASSPTGKGNTIYF; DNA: TGTGCCAGCAGCCCGACAGGGAAAGGAAACACCATATATTTT
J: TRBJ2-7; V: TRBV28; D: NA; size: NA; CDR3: CASSLRGWAYEQYF; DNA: TGTGCCAGCAGTTTAAGGGGCTGGGCCTACGAGCAGTACTTC
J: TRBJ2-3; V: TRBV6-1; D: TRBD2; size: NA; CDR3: CASSEAVAGELTDTQYF; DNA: TGTGCCAGCAGTGAAGCGGTAGCGGGAGAGCTCACAGATACGCAGTATTTT
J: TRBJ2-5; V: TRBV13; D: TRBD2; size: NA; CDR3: CASSKGTIQETQYF; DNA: TGTGCCAGCAGCAAGGGGACTATACAAGAGACCCAGTACTTC
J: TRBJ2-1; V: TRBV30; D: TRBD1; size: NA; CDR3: CAWSSPSLDRGTYNEQFF; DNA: TGTGCCTGGAGTTCCCCTTCCCTCGACAGGGGAACCTACAATGAGCAGTTCTTC
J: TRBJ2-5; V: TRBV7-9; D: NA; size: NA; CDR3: CASSLVETQYF; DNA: TGTGCCAGCAGCTTAGTTGAGACCCAGTACTTC
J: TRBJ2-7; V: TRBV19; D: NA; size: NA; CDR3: CASAPAAESYEQYF; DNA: TGTGCCAGTGCCCCCGCAGCGGAGTCCTACGAGCAGTACTTC